What follows is one TCR beta chain and its context. Antigen: not known. This may arise from a read error, as a much more abundant clone is one base away. Per the germline V gene, CDR1 is SGHNT and CDR2 is YENEEA. V was cut by 5 bases and J by 3 bases, with 11 bases left in between. This CDR3 spans 13 amino acids. The sample belongs to a study of naive and memory T cell subsets. General observations from the study: The RNA method is potentially sensitive to activation and differentiation changes.

Four PCR rounds used nested alpha and beta constant region primers plus the SP2 primer. MiXCR, applied by TCRdb to the 5' RACE reads, yields one record per CDR3 protein. The sample comprises tens of thousands of distinct CDR3 sequences, around 8% of which are singletons, and 15% to 20% rests with the top ten. TCR cDNA received a 3' ligated oligonucleotide that carried a UMI. Adult healthy volunteers gave 2.5 ml peripheral blood for whole-blood RNA. Reverse transcription used DNase-treated unsorted total RNA, aiming for roughly 1 to 1,100 ng. This chain joins TRBV11-3 and TRBJ2-7; D not resolved. The receptor was isolated from a female donor in good health. CDR3 nucleotide sequence: TGTGCCAGCAGCACCCGGGTCATCTACGAGCAGTACTTC. Encoded protein: CASSTRVIYEQYF. The whole variable domain, filled in from reference TRBV11-3 and TRBJ2-7, reads EAGVVQSPRYKIIEKKQPVAFWCNPISGHNTLYWYLQNLGQGPELLIRYENEEAVDDSQLPKDRFSAERLKGVDSTLKIQPAELGDSAVYLCASSTRVIYEQYFGPGTRLTVT.